This T cell receptor (beta chain) was captured in a study of blood T cell repertoires in COVID-19. The wider study: Samples came from the United States, Italy and Spain, spanning acute and convalescent COVID-19. PBMCs, B-cell-depleted T cells, or T cells were the source of the cDNA or gDNA that made up the material.

The CDR3 runs 15 residues. The V gene lost 5 bases and the J gene lost 6 bases, with 17 bases spanning the gap. CDR1 is SGHTA and CDR2 is FQGNSA in the germline V gene. Seattle-derived patients entered the study during active infection and were followed longitudinally. The authors' processing: Reference gene primer amplification gave nucleated cell count estimates. Data came from immunoSEQ multiplex PCR; TCRdb stores just in-frame clones and leaves some out. The V and J calls and clone size are taken from that table; D and trimming were inferred from the DNA. The sample has roughly 190,000 clones; roughly 82% are singletons.

Input material: peripheral blood. The sequence came from a woman aged 60-75 years with COVID-19, enrolled during active disease. The chain is built from TRBV7-2 and TRBJ2-1; the D gene is possibly TRBD1 (6 bases). The CDR3 spells CASSTQGHGVNEQFF. CDR3 nucleotide sequence: TGTGCCAGCAGCACTCAGGGGCACGGGGTCAATGAGCAGTTCTTC.